These 32 T cell receptor beta chains were sequenced from one sample in a study of cytomegalovirus exposure and HLA in healthy donors. Use of 60 Vbeta and 13 Jbeta primers characterized the PCR. Clones were sequenced by immunoSEQ multiplex PCR, and TCRdb holds only the in-frame ones, with some missing. This sample has approximately 180,000 clones, with over 70% found just once. The sample was PBMCs. These receptors all stem from a man aged 25 to 40 in good health and CMV-seropositive.

Here the CDR3 reads CASSPGQGGGYTF. The CDR3 region has the DNA TGTGCCAGCAGTCCGGGACAGGGAGGAGGCTACACCTTC. J is TRBJ1-2 and V is TRBV27; 9 nucleotides agree with TRBD1. With V trimmed by 5 bases and J by 8 bases, 6 bases remained unmatched. The CDR3 is 13 residues long. The germline gives CDR1 MNHEY, CDR2 SMNVEV (reference sequence).

The chain couples TRBV5-4 to TRBJ2-7; weak D call: TRBD2 (5 bases). In germline, CDR1 is SGHNT, CDR2 YYREEE (reference sequence). The CDR3 covers 14 residues. Trimming removed 2 bases from V and 2 bases from J, with 11 bases in between. The CDR3 spells CASSFLDFTYEQYF. The CDR3 coding sequence is TGTGCCAGCAGCTTCCTGGACTTTACCTACGAGCAGTACTTC.

The V gene is TRBV5-6, the J gene TRBJ2-3; 14 bases line up with TRBD2. CDR3 length: 19 residues. The trim removed 5 bases at V and 2 bases at J, leaving 13 bases unmatched. Germline V gene sequence: CDR1 SGHDT, CDR2 YYEEEE. CDR3 in DNA: TGTGCCAGCAGTCTACCACCGGGGACTAGCGGGAGATCCACAGATACGCAGTATTTT. Translated: CASSLPPGTSGRSTDTQYF.

This clone was seen only a few times. The rearrangement links TRBV25-1 to TRBJ2-1, with a weak D call TRBD2 (6 bases). Germline V gene data show CDR1 as MGHDK and CDR2 as SYGVNS. The CDR3 runs to 13 residues. Deletions cut 6 bases from V and 4 bases from J, with 10 bases between. The CDR3 coding sequence is TGTGCCAGCAGGGGGGGACGGTACAATGAGCAGTTCTTC. Protein product: CASRGGRYNEQFF.

The DNA for the CDR3 is TGCGCCAGCAGCCAAGGACGGGGTGCAACCTACGAGCAGTACTTC. Protein sequence: CASSQGRGATYEQYF. V is TRBV4-1 and J is TRBJ2-5; weak D call: TRBD2 (5 bases). The J call may be mistaken, given a closer DNA end match to TRBJ2-7. Looked up from germline, CDR1 is MGHRA and CDR2 is YSYEKL. This CDR3 spans 15 amino acids.

The chain employs TRBV6-6 and TRBJ1-4, with 12 bases lining up with TRBD1. Unmatched junction bases numbered 3, after V lost 5 bases and J lost 8 bases. The CDR3 sequence is 14 residues long. Per germline, CDR1 MNHNY and CDR2 SVGAGI (reference sequence). In DNA form, the CDR3 reads TGTGCCAGCAGTCGGGGGACAGGGGGCGAAAAACTGTTTTTT. This sequence encodes CASSRGTGGEKLFF.

The chain carries TRBV6-5 and TRBJ2-3, with D possibly being TRBD2 (6 bases). Trimming shortened V by 7 bases and J by 6 bases, and 8 bases separated the two germline ends. In germline, CDR1 is MNHEY, CDR2 SVGAGI. The CDR3 contains 11 residues. For the CDR3, the DNA is TGTGCCAGCAAAGGGACTGATACGCAGTATTTT. Translated, it gives CASKGTDTQYF.

CDR3 in DNA: TGTGCCAGCAGCTTAGTAATGTCACAGAATAATTCACCCCTCCACTTT. It codes for CASSLVMSQNNSPLHF. The chain joins TRBV11-2 to TRBJ1-6; D is unclear. The CDR3 runs to 16 residues. V gave up 1 base and J gave up 5 bases, with 12 bases separating them. CDR1 is SGHAT, CDR2 FQNNGV, per germline.

This rearrangement joins TRBV4-1 to TRBJ1-2, with D tentatively TRBD1 (5 bases). Germline values: CDR1 MGHRA, CDR2 YSYEKL. V lost 2 bases to trimming and J lost 2 bases, with 12 bases between them. The CDR3 runs 15 residues. CDR3 in amino acids: CASSQIWGGNYGYTF. In DNA form, the CDR3 reads TGCGCCAGCAGCCAAATATGGGGGGGGAACTATGGCTACACCTTC.

V usage is TRBV6-6 and J usage is TRBJ1-4, with 7 bases that match TRBD1. Germline V gene sequence: CDR1 MNHNY, CDR2 SVGAGI (reference sequence). CDR3 size: 14 residues. With V trimmed by 5 bases and J by 4 bases, 4 bases remained unmatched. CDR3 sequence (DNA): TGTGCCAGCAGTGACCGGGACAGTAATGAAAAACTGTTTTTT. It encodes CASSDRDSNEKLFF.

This clone was detected a few times. The rearrangement joins TRBV5-4 to TRBJ2-1; 9 nucleotides line up with TRBD2. Germline V lookup: CDR1 SGHNT, CDR2 YYREEE (reference sequence). V was clipped by 0 bases and J by 5 bases; unmatched bases: 6. The CDR3 length is 16 residues. CDR3 sequence: CASSLVPGLANNEQFF. CDR3 coding DNA: TGTGCCAGCAGCTTGGTCCCGGGACTAGCTAACAATGAGCAGTTCTTC.

The rearrangement uses TRBV4-3 and TRBJ1-4; 10 bases line up with TRBD1. The V and J ends lost 5 bases and 6 bases, in that order; junction bases with no gene match: 6. The CDR3 sequence is 15 residues long. From germline, CDR1 is LGHNA and CDR2 YSLEER. CDR3 in DNA: TGCGCCAGCAGCTCGCGACAGGGGGCTTATGAAAAACTGTTTTTT. Its translation: CASSSRQGAYEKLFF.

By sample share, this clone is medium-sized (0.01 to 0.1%). The rearrangement links TRBV4-2 to TRBJ2-6; D possibly corresponds to TRBD1 (5 bases). V lost 0 bases and J lost 4, with 10 bases in between. This CDR3 contains 16 residues. CDR1 and CDR2 (germline): LGHNA, YNFKEQ. DNA of the CDR3: TGTGCCAGCAGCCAAGAGTCAGGGTCCGGGGCCAACGTCCTGACTTTC. It encodes CASSQESGSGANVLTF.

This clone was detected only once. This chain joins TRBV4-3 and TRBJ1-6, with D maybe TRBD1 (6 bases). The CDR3 sequence is 14 residues long. Per germline, CDR1 LGHNA and CDR2 YSLEER. V lost 3 bases and J 9 bases, leaving 12 bases between the germline ends. This chain's CDR3 is CASSHSGQSSPLHF. CDR3 bases: TGCGCCAGCAGCCATTCCGGACAGAGTTCACCCCTCCACTTT.

The V gene is TRBV23-1, the J gene TRBJ2-5; 9 nucleotides match TRBD1. TRBV23-1 is an open reading frame, and its role is uncertain. The CDR3 loop spans 14 amino acids. V dropped 6 bases and J dropped 4; count of bases not matched to a gene: 6. CDR3 bases: TGCGCCAGCAGACGGGACAGGGAAGGAGAGACCCAGTACTTC. Encoded protein: CASRRDREGETQYF.

This chain connects TRBV9 to TRBJ2-2, with TRBD2 matching 11 bases. This CDR3 is built from 18 residues. V gave up 4 bases and J gave up 9 bases; unmatched junction bases: 17. Germline V gene lookup returns CDR1 SGDLS and CDR2 YYNGEE. Written as DNA, the CDR3 is TGTGCCAGCAGCCGGGGACTAACAACTAGCGGGAGAAACCGGGAGCTGTTTTTT. This gives the protein CASSRGLTTSGRNRELFF.

The V call is TRBV19, the J call TRBJ1-5; 10 positions agree with TRBD1. Germline V gene sequence: CDR1 LNHDA, CDR2 SQIVND (reference sequence). V trimming: 3 bases; J trimming: 2 bases; junction bases outside the gene matches: 7. The CDR3 totals 17 residues. CDR3 bases: TGTGCCAGTAGTATTGGGGACAGGGGCCTGGGCAATCAGCCCCAGCATTTT. It codes for CASSIGDRGLGNQPQHF.

This rearrangement joins TRBV6-5 to TRBJ2-7; 8 bases match TRBD1. CDR3 length: 14 amino acids. Germline V gene data show CDR1 as MNHEY and CDR2 as SVGAGI. J was trimmed by 3 bases and V by 5 bases; bases with no gene match: 6. Written as DNA, the CDR3 is TGTGCCAGCAGTGGCGGGACAGGAGGCTACGAGCAGTACTTC. This encodes CASSGGTGGYEQYF.

The sample holds a few counts of this clone. The CDR3 loop is CSVDGTSTPGGFF. CDR3 DNA: TGCAGCGTTGACGGGACTAGCACTCCTGGGGGGTTCTTC. The rearrangement joins TRBV29-1 to TRBJ2-1; 9 bases match TRBD2. The CDR3 is 13 amino acids. V shed 3 bases and J 15 bases; nucleotides not matched to a gene: 12. CDR1 is SQVTM and CDR2 is ANQGSEA in the germline V gene.

This chain links TRBV9 with TRBJ1-3, with no clear D. This CDR3 spans 14 amino acids. Deletions cut 3 bases from V and 1 base from J, with 8 bases between. The V gene's germline CDR1 is SGDLS and CDR2 YYNGEE. CDR3 sequence reads: CASSARSSGNTIYF. Written as DNA, the CDR3 is TGTGCCAGCAGCGCTAGGAGTTCTGGAAACACCATATATTTT.

The gene calls are TRBV7-8 and TRBJ1-3; D may be TRBD1 (5 bases). Between the trimmed V and J ends, which lost 1 base and 0 bases, there was a span of 16 bases. There are 18 residues in the CDR3. CDR1 is SGHVS, CDR2 FQNEAQ, per germline. CDR3 region: CASSLGPMDTSSGNTIYF. The CDR3 DNA reads as TGTGCCAGCAGCTTAGGTCCCATGGACACAAGCTCTGGAAACACCATATATTTT.

The V gene is TRBV7-2, the J gene TRBJ2-5; 10 bases align to TRBD2. CDR3 length: 14 residues. V lost 6 bases to trimming and J lost 3 bases; unmatched junction nucleotides: 4. From germline, CDR1 is SGHTA and CDR2 FQGNSA. CDR3 sequence: CASRRTSGEETQYF. In DNA form, the CDR3 reads TGTGCCAGCAGACGGACTAGCGGAGAAGAGACCCAGTACTTC.

This chain connects TRBV5-1 to TRBJ2-3; D gene uncertain. Germline V gene lookup returns CDR1 SGHRS and CDR2 YFSETQ. Trimming left V 0 bases short and J 1 base short, with 9 bases between. CDR3 size: 15 residues. The CDR3 sequence: CASSLESPGTDTQYF. The CDR3 region has the DNA TGCGCCAGCAGCTTGGAGTCACCAGGCACAGATACGCAGTATTTT.

The rearrangement joins TRBV11-2 to TRBJ1-3, with 7 bases that match TRBD1. V shed 6 bases and J 4 bases; nucleotides not matched to a gene: 9. This CDR3 is built from 15 residues. Germline assignment: CDR1 SGHAT and CDR2 FQNNGV. DNA of the CDR3: TGTGCCAGCAGGGACATGGGACAGAGCGGAAACACCATATATTTT. Encoded protein: CASRDMGQSGNTIYF.

The rearrangement links TRBV27 to TRBJ2-1; 7 nucleotides align to TRBD2. There are 16 residues in the CDR3. Germline V gives CDR1 MNHEY, CDR2 SMNVEV (reference sequence). With 2 bases clipped from V and 0 bases from J, the junction kept 4 bases outside the gene matches. Here the CDR3 DNA reads TGTGCCAGCAGTTTAATGGGCGGGAGCTCCTACAATGAGCAGTTCTTC. It is translated as CASSLMGGSSYNEQFF.

The chain employs TRBV19 and TRBJ1-1, with 8 bases matching TRBD1. The V segment lost 5 bases and the J segment 4 bases; nucleotides outside the gene matches: 3. The CDR3 has 13 residues. Germline values: CDR1 LNHDA, CDR2 SQIVND (reference sequence). This CDR3 is CASSLDRGTEAFF. Written as DNA, the CDR3 is TGTGCCAGTAGTCTTGACAGGGGCACTGAAGCTTTCTTT.

The chain combines TRBV4-1 with TRBJ1-1, with TRBD1 identical over 10 bases. J gave up 5 bases and V 1 base, and 4 bases lay outside the gene matches. The CDR3 runs to 15 residues. The germline CDR1 and CDR2 sequences are MGHRA and YSYEKL. The DNA for the CDR3 is TGCGCCAGCAGCCAAGGGGACAGGGGAGTTACTGAAGCTTTCTTT. Translation gives CASSQGDRGVTEAFF.

The chain recombines TRBV7-9 with TRBJ1-4; 8 bases align to TRBD1. Germline-derived CDR1 and CDR2 are SEHNR and FQNEAQ (reference sequence). V lost 5 bases to trimming and J lost 8 bases; unmatched junction nucleotides: 10. The CDR3 is 15 amino acids. In DNA, the CDR3 is TGTGCCAGCAGCCTGACAGGGGTCGGGGTGGAAAAACTGTTTTTT. This encodes CASSLTGVGVEKLFF.

The V and J genes are TRBV27 and TRBJ2-7; tentatively, D is TRBD2 (5 bases). The germline V gene encodes CDR1 MNHEY and CDR2 SMNVEV (reference sequence). The CDR3 runs 16 residues. Between the trimmed V and J ends, which lost 2 bases and 2 bases, there was a span of 16 bases. The CDR3 spells CASSLVRVKATYEQYF. The CDR3 nucleotides read TGTGCCAGCAGTTTAGTGAGGGTAAAAGCTACCTACGAGCAGTACTTC.

The rearrangement joins TRBV27 to TRBJ2-7; 10 nucleotides line up with TRBD2. This CDR3 is built from 15 residues. The ends lost 4 bases at V and 1 base at J; junction bases unmatched: 4. Germline V CDR1 and CDR2: MNHEY, SMNVEV (reference sequence). CDR3 sequence reads: CASSSGLAVSYEQYF. DNA for the CDR3: TGTGCCAGCAGTTCCGGACTAGCGGTATCCTACGAGCAGTACTTC.

With respect to this clone: This same CDR3 is encoded by further DNA sequences in the sample. The V and J genes are TRBV7-2 and TRBJ2-7; D is uncertain. Germline lookup yields CDR1 SGHTA and CDR2 FQGNSA. The V and J ends lost 5 bases and 0 bases respectively, with 5 bases between them. The CDR3 totals 12 residues. As DNA, the CDR3 is TGTGCCAGCAGCCCTCTCTCCTACGAGCAGTACTTC. It yields the protein CASSPLSYEQYF. The full variable domain, in which reference TRBV7-2 and TRBJ2-7 provide the parts outside the CDR3, is GAGVSQSPSNKVTEKGKDVELRCDPISGHTALYWYRQSLGQGLEFLIYFQGNSAPDKSGLPSDRFSAERTGGSVSTLTIQRTQQEDSAVYLCASSPLSYEQYFGPGTRLTVT.

This clone was recorded a few times. Other DNA sequences in this specimen translate into the identical CDR3. In DNA form, the CDR3 reads TGTGTCTCAAGCAGAAAGCGGCATACGAATGAGCAGTTCTTC. It codes for CVSSRKRHTNEQFF. This chain uses TRBV15 with TRBJ2-1; D is perhaps TRBD2 (5 bases). CDR1 is LNHNV and CDR2 is YYDKDF in the germline V gene (reference sequence). The CDR3 is 14 residues long. The full variable domain, rest sourced from reference TRBV15 and TRBJ2-1, is DAMVIQNPRYQVTQFGKPVTLSCSQTLNHNVMYWYQQKSSQAPKLLFHYYDKDFNNEADTPDNFQSRRPNTSFCFLDIRSPGLGDTAMYLCVSSRKRHTNEQFFGPGTRLTVL.